Below, 24 T cell receptor beta chains from the same sample are listed, as sequenced in a study of CD8 T cells in Susac syndrome. An input of roughly 0.45 to 1 ug of RNA was subjected to reverse transcription using random hexamers. TCRdb re-analysed the immunoSEQ multiplex PCR reads in MiXCR, keeping a single row per CDR3 protein. Of a few hundred thousand distinct CDR3 sequences detected, about 91% appear once; the ten largest clones hold roughly 0.064%. The sample taken for sequencing was CD4+ T cells from PBMCs. The receptors derive from a human donor with multiple sclerosis.

This sequence joins TRBV19 and TRBJ1-4, with 8 bases identical to TRBD1. Losses at the gene ends were 7 bases for V and 7 bases for J; bases not matched to a gene: 14. CDR3 length: 16 residues. Germline loops: CDR1 LNHDA, CDR2 SQIVND (reference sequence). DNA of the CDR3: TGTGCCAGTAAAGACGGTGGTGCACAGGGGGGTGAAAAACTGTTTTTT. Translation: CASKDGGAQGGEKLFF.

The V gene is TRBV7-9, the J gene TRBJ2-1, with 10 bases lining up with TRBD2. Per germline, CDR1 SEHNR and CDR2 FQNEAQ (reference sequence). The CDR3 spans 15 residues. Trimming took 1 base from V and 10 from J; bases not matched to a gene: 7. The chain's CDR3 is CASSLVRAGGQEQFF. CDR3 nucleotides: TGTGCCAGCAGCTTAGTTCGAGCGGGAGGGCAAGAGCAGTTCTTC.

The chain links TRBV9 to TRBJ2-3; 9 nucleotides align to TRBD2. The V gene end was trimmed by 3 bases and the J gene end by 2 bases; junction bases not matched to a gene: 7. The CDR3 contains 16 residues. The germline V gene encodes CDR1 SGDLS and CDR2 YYNGEE. Here the CDR3 DNA reads TGTGCCAGCAGCGCCGGGACTAGCCCGACCACAGATACGCAGTATTTT. Translated: CASSAGTSPTTDTQYF.

In this sample, this clonotype turned up once. V gene TRBV24-1 combines with J gene TRBJ1-2; a possible D gene is TRBD1 (5 bases). The CDR3 covers 14 residues. Germline lookup yields CDR1 KGHDR and CDR2 SFDVKD. V shed 6 bases and J shed 7 bases, with 17 bases lying between them. Written as DNA, the CDR3 is TGTGCCACCAGTTCTCCATTCAGGGTCGCTGGCTACACCTTC. Its translation: CATSSPFRVAGYTF.

The chain is built from TRBV15 and TRBJ2-3; D is perhaps TRBD1 or TRBD2 (5 bases each). This CDR3 has 15 amino acids. Per the germline V gene, CDR1 is LNHNV and CDR2 is YYDKDF (reference sequence). V was trimmed by 1 base and J by 0 bases, leaving 8 bases between them. The CDR3 loop reads CATSRARDSTDTQYF. In DNA, the CDR3 is TGTGCCACCAGCAGAGCGAGGGACAGCACAGATACGCAGTATTTT.

The chain links TRBV6-5 to TRBJ1-2; TRBD1 matches 8 bases. The germline V gene encodes CDR1 MNHEY and CDR2 SVGAGI. Trimming took 4 bases from V and 2 from J; bases not matched to a gene: 6. CDR3 size: 15 residues. CDR3 in DNA: TGTGCCAGCAGTTCGACCCAGGGGGCCAACTATGGCTACACCTTC. Its protein product is CASSSTQGANYGYTF.

This rearrangement joins TRBV28 to TRBJ2-2; TRBD1 is a possible D gene (5 bases). This CDR3 region has 14 residues. Trimming shortened V by 2 bases and J by 3 bases, and 7 bases separated the two germline ends. Germline-derived CDR1 and CDR2 are MDHEN and SYDVKM. The CDR3 DNA reads as TGTGCCAGCAGTTTAAGGGGATACACCGGGGAGCTGTTTTTT. As protein: CASSLRGYTGELFF.

The chain joins TRBV15 to TRBJ1-5, with 10 nucleotides matching TRBD1. There are 15 residues in the CDR3. The germline V gene encodes CDR1 LNHNV and CDR2 YYDKDF (reference sequence). The ends lost 1 base at V and 4 bases at J; junction bases unmatched: 1. CDR3 sequence reads: CATSRGDRGNQPQHF. The CDR3 bases are TGTGCCACCAGCAGAGGGGACAGGGGTAATCAGCCCCAGCATTTT.

The chain is built from TRBV19 and TRBJ1-1, with D hard to call. The V end was cut by 10 bases, the J end by 1 base, with 13 bases between. CDR3 length: 13 amino acids. Germline V gives CDR1 LNHDA, CDR2 SQIVND (reference sequence). DNA of the CDR3: TGTGCCACATCTTGGCAGGCGAACACTGAAGCTTTCTTT. It specifies CATSWQANTEAFF.

The chain recombines TRBV20-1 with TRBJ2-7, with 10 bases aligning to TRBD2. J lost 6 bases, V lost 1 base, and 12 bases had no gene match. This CDR3 region has 16 residues. CDR1 is DFQATT, CDR2 SNEGSKA, per germline (reference sequence). The CDR3 DNA sequence: TGCAGTGCTAGAGTGGGAGGGCTAGCGGGAGCTGCCGAGCAGTACTTC. Translation gives CSARVGGLAGAAEQYF.

V gene TRBV10-3 combines with J gene TRBJ2-7; 10 bases fit TRBD1. V lost 3 bases and J lost 6; bases outside the gene matches: 8. CDR1 is ENHRY and CDR2 is SYGVKD in the germline V gene. The CDR3 sequence is 15 residues long. CDR3: CAISDQDRGKSEQYF. CDR3 coding DNA: TGTGCCATCAGTGACCAGGACAGGGGGAAATCCGAGCAGTACTTC.

This chain joins TRBV5-6 and TRBJ2-3; TRBD2 matches 11 bases. From germline, CDR1 is SGHDT and CDR2 YYEEEE. This CDR3 has 18 residues. The V segment lost 1 base and the J segment 0 bases; nucleotides outside the gene matches: 7. The CDR3 DNA reads as TGTGCCAGCAGCTTGAAATCTAGCGGGGGGCCTAGCACAGATACGCAGTATTTT. It is translated as CASSLKSSGGPSTDTQYF.

This sequence joins TRBV7-8 and TRBJ2-3; D unresolved. Trimming removed 5 bases at V and 2 bases at J, with 8 bases between. CDR1 is SGHVS, CDR2 FQNEAQ, per germline. The CDR3 is made up of 13 amino acids. The CDR3 nucleotides are TGTGCCAGCAGCGGATACACCACAGATACGCAGTATTTT. Its translation: CASSGYTTDTQYF.

The CDR3 coding sequence is TGTGCCAGCAGCATTTCGGGACTAGCGGAGACCCAGTACTTC. Encoded protein: CASSISGLAETQYF. The chain employs TRBV7-2 and TRBJ2-5; 10 nucleotides align to TRBD2. The V gene's germline CDR1 is SGHTA and CDR2 FQGNSA. Trimming at V came to 5 bases and at J to 5 bases, leaving 5 bases not matched to a gene. The CDR3 is made up of 14 amino acids. The full variable domain, in which reference TRBV7-2 and TRBJ2-5 provide the parts outside the CDR3, is GAGVSQSPSNKVTEKGKDVELRCDPISGHTALYWYRQSLGQGLEFLIYFQGNSAPDKSGLPSDRFSAERTGGSVSTLTIQRTQQEDSAVYLCASSISGLAETQYFGPGTRLLVL.

This clonotype was counted a single time. The rearrangement links TRBV18 to TRBJ2-3; D uncertain. Germline CDR1 reads KGHSH; CDR2 reads LQKENI. The CDR3 is made up of 16 amino acids. The V and J ends lost 3 bases and 1 base respectively, with 14 bases between them. CDR3 region: CASSPLSRVGTDTQYF. For the CDR3, the DNA is TGTGCCAGCTCACCCCTCTCGCGAGTCGGCACAGATACGCAGTATTTT. The whole variable domain, filled in from reference TRBV18 and TRBJ2-3, reads NAGVMQNPRHLVRRRGQEARLRCSPMKGHSHVYWYRQLPEEGLKFMVYLQKENIIDESGMPKERFSAEFPKEGPSILRIQQVVRGDSAAYFCASSPLSRVGTDTQYFGPGTRLTVL.

The V and J genes are TRBV4-1 and TRBJ2-5; D perhaps matches TRBD2 (6 bases). CDR3 length: 17 residues. Trimming took off 1 base at V and 0 bases at J, with 15 bases between the two ends. In germline, CDR1 is MGHRA, CDR2 YSYEKL. CDR3 in amino acids: CASSQGGWRDYQETQYF. DNA of the CDR3: TGCGCCAGCAGCCAAGGGGGGTGGAGGGACTACCAAGAGACCCAGTACTTC.

This clonotype was seen once. The genes are TRBV7-9 and TRBJ1-2; 11 bases fit TRBD1. Germline values: CDR1 SEHNR, CDR2 FQNEAQ (reference sequence). The V gene end was trimmed by 5 bases and the J gene end by 8 bases; junction bases not matched to a gene: 16. CDR3 length: 17 residues. The CDR3 region has the DNA TGTGCCAGCAGCGTAAACCAGTTCGGACAGGGGGCGCGAGGCTACACCTTC. Translation gives CASSVNQFGQGARGYTF.

This chain connects TRBV29-1 to TRBJ2-5; no clear D gene. The CDR3 runs to 11 residues. V shed 5 bases and J shed 5 bases, with 9 bases lying between them. The germline V gene has CDR1 SQVTM and CDR2 ANQGSEA. This CDR3 reads CSVFFRETQYF. The CDR3 nucleotides are TGCAGCGTTTTCTTTCGGGAGACCCAGTACTTC. The variable domain in full, with the rest retrieved from reference TRBV29-1 and TRBJ2-5, is SAVISQKPSRDICQRGTSLTIQCQVDSQVTMMFWYRQQPGQSLTLIATANQGSEATYESGFVIDKFPISRPNLTFSTLTVSNMSPEDSSIYLCSVFFRETQYFGPGTRLLVL.

This clonotype is a singleton in its sample. The chain recombines TRBV19 with TRBJ2-2; D gene ambiguous. With 4 bases removed from V and 6 bases from J, the gap between germline ends came to 12 bases. Germline V gene data show CDR1 as LNHDA and CDR2 as SQIVND (reference sequence). CDR3 length: 14 residues. As DNA, the CDR3 is TGTGCCAGTAGTAGCCAGAGAGGCGCCGGGGAGCTGTTTTTT. It translates to CASSSQRGAGELFF.

The rearrangement links TRBV28 to TRBJ2-5; D remains ambiguous. This CDR3 is 16 amino acids long. Between the trimmed V and J ends, which lost 6 bases and 8 bases, there was a span of 25 bases. CDR1 and CDR2 from the germline V gene are MDHEN and SYDVKM. The CDR3 DNA follows: TGTGCCAGCAGCCCGAACTTTATCGGGTCGGGTGGTACCCAGTACTTC. Translating it yields CASSPNFIGSGGTQYF.

The chain links TRBV7-2 to TRBJ1-1; the match to TRBD1 covers 7 bases. This CDR3 contains 12 residues. From germline, CDR1 is SGHTA and CDR2 FQGNSA. V lost 5 bases to trimming and J lost 8 bases; unmatched junction nucleotides: 5. This CDR3 is CASSQTGYEAFF. CDR3 in DNA: TGTGCCAGCAGCCAGACAGGGTACGAAGCTTTCTTT.

This clonotype appeared a single time. The genes are TRBV19 and TRBJ2-1, with D possibly called TRBD1 or TRBD2 (6 bases each). The germline V and J ends were trimmed by 5 bases and 8 bases, with 19 bases remaining between them. Germline-derived CDR1 and CDR2 are LNHDA and SQIVND (reference sequence). This CDR3 region has 15 residues. CDR3 coding DNA: TGTGCCAGTAGTGACCGTTGGGGGGCCCCCGATGAGCAGTTCTTC. Translated, it gives CASSDRWGAPDEQFF.

Comments on this clonotype: One end of the junction does not line up with germline, which may come from a read error. This sequence joins TRBV5-1 and TRBJ2-7; D gene ambiguous. Germline V CDR1 and CDR2: SGHRS, YFSETQ. The CDR3 has 16 amino acids. CDR3 coding DNA: TGCGCCAGCAGGTTGGCCCCTGCGAACGCCGTCAACGAGCAGTACTTC. Amino acids: CASRLAPANAVNEQYF.

This sequence joins TRBV5-1 and TRBJ2-1; 12 positions match TRBD2. This CDR3 is built from 15 residues. Looked up from germline, CDR1 is SGHRS and CDR2 is YFSETQ. The V and J ends lost 4 bases and 8 bases, in that order; junction bases with no gene match: 7. CDR3 bases: TGCGCCAGCAGCCAGGGACTAGCGGGTCGGTATGAGCAGTTCTTC. Amino acids: CASSQGLAGRYEQFF.